These T cell receptor beta chains were read from a single sample in a study of human T cells and chemical hapten exposure. From the RACE reads, TCRdb called clonotypes with MiXCR, one entry per CDR3 protein. The data show 40,000 to 60,000 distinct CDR3 sequences, with around 9.3% seen just once and roughly 4% held by the top ten. The sequences come from whole blood, collected in connection with sensitization to the hapten diphenylcyclopropenone (DPC). These receptors were taken from a woman between 45 and 65 years old with alopecia areata. Some clones in this sample may be carry-over from other donors' samples. The CDR3 runs from the conserved cysteine through the conserved F or W. Each record gives: CDR3 DNA, CDR3 protein, D gene, J gene, V gene, CDR3 length, clone size. A D gene is named only where the DNA matches it firmly. Some rows mark clone size as missing; the rest say once, few, many or name a class of expanded clone.

TGTGCCAGCAGTGACACAGCAGGGGTGAACACTGAAGCTTTCTTT,CASSDTAGVNTEAFF,NA,TRBJ1-1,TRBV6-4,15,many
TGTGCCAGCAGTTCACCCAGGGGCGCCGATAGAAATGAGCAGTTCTTC,CASSSPRGADRNEQFF,NA,TRBJ2-1,TRBV28,16,NA
TGTGCCAGCAGCCAAGGACGGATGAACACTGAAGCTTTCTTT,CASSQGRMNTEAFF,NA,TRBJ1-1,TRBV3-1,14,many
TGTGCCAGCAGCGTCGGACAGCCAAACTATGGCTACACCTTC,CASSVGQPNYGYTF,NA,TRBJ1-2,TRBV9,14,many
TGCAGCGTTGTCAGCTCCCGGGATGGTGAAAAACTGTTTTTT,CSVVSSRDGEKLFF,NA,TRBJ1-4,TRBV29-1,14,many
TGCAGCGCTGCGGACAGTATGAACACTGAAGCTTTCTTT,CSAADSMNTEAFF,NA,TRBJ1-1,TRBV29-1,13,NA
TGTGCCAGCAGCCAGACTAGGCCCAGCCCACAAGAGACCCAGTACTTC,CASSQTRPSPQETQYF,NA,TRBJ2-5,TRBV5-5,16,few
TGTGCCAGCAGTTTAGGGCAGCCTCAGACAGATACGCAGTATTTT,CASSLGQPQTDTQYF,NA,TRBJ2-3,TRBV12-3/TRBV12-4,15,many
TGCGCCAGCAGCCCAGGACTAGCGGGAGATGAGCAGTTCTTC,CASSPGLAGDEQFF,TRBD2,TRBJ2-1,TRBV5-1,14,many
TGTGCCAGCAGTGAAGCCCCACCTTGGCAGGGGGTTGCGCCCCAGCATTTT,CASSEAPPWQGVAPQHF,TRBD1,TRBJ1-5,TRBV6-1,17,many
TGTGCCAGCAGCCGTTCCTCCGGGACAGGGAATGAGCAGTACTTC,CASSRSSGTGNEQYF,TRBD1,TRBJ2-7,TRBV7-2,15,NA
TGCGCCAGCAGCGAGACAGGGGGCAATCAGCCCCAGCATTTT,CASSETGGNQPQHF,TRBD1,TRBJ1-5,TRBV5-1,14,NA
TGCGCCAGCAGCCAAACTGAGGGGGTGGCGGACTATGGCTACACCTTC,CASSQTEGVADYGYTF,NA,TRBJ1-2,TRBV4-1,16,few
TGTGCCTGGAGCGGGACAGGGCCCTACGAGCAGTACTTC,CAWSGTGPYEQYF,TRBD1,TRBJ2-7,TRBV30,13,many
TGTGCCAGCAGTGATAGCGGGAGAACAGATACGCAGTATTTT,CASSDSGRTDTQYF,TRBD2,TRBJ2-3,TRBV12-3/TRBV12-4,14,many
TGTGCCAGCAGTTCTAGGGGGGCAAATGAAAAACTGTTTTTT,CASSSRGANEKLFF,NA,TRBJ1-4,TRBV6-5,14,many